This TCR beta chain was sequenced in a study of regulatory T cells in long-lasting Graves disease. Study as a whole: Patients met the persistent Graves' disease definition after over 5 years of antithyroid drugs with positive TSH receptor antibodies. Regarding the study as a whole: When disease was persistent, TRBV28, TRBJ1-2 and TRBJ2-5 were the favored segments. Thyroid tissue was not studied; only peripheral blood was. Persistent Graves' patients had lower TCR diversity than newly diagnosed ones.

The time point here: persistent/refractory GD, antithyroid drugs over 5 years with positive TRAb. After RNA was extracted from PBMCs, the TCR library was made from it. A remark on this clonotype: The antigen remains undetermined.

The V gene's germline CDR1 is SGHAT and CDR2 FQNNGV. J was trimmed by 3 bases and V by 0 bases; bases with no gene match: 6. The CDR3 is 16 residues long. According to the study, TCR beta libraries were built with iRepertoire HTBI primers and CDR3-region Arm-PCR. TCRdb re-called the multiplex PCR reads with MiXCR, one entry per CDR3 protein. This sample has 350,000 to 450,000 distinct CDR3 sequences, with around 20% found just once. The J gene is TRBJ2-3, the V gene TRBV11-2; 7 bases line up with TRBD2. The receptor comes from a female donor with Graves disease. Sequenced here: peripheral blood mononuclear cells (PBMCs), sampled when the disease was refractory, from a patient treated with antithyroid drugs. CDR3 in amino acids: CASSLDPGGLTDTQYF. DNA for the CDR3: TGTGCCAGCAGCTTAGATCCGGGAGGCCTGACAGATACGCAGTATTTT. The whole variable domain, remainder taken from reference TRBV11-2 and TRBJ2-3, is EAGVAQSPRYKIIEKRQSVAFWCNPISGHATLYWYQQILGQGPKLLIQFQNNGVVDDSQLPKDRFSAERLKGVDSTLKIQPAKLEDSAVYLCASSLDPGGLTDTQYFGPGTRLTVL.